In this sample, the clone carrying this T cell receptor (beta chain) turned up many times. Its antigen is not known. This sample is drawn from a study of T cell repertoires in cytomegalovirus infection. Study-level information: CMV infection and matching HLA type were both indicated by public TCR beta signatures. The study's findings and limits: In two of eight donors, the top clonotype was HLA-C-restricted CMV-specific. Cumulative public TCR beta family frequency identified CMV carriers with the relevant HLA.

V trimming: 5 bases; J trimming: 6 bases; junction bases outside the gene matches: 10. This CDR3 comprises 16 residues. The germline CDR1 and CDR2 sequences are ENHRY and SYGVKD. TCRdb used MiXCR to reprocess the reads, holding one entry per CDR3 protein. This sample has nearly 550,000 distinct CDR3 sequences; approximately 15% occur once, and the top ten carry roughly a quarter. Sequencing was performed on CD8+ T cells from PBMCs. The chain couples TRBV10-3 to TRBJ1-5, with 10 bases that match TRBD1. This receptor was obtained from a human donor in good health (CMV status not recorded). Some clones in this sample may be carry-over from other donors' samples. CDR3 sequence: CAISNSGQGQAQPQHF. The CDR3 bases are TGTGCCATCAGTAACTCGGGACAGGGGCAGGCTCAGCCCCAGCATTTT.